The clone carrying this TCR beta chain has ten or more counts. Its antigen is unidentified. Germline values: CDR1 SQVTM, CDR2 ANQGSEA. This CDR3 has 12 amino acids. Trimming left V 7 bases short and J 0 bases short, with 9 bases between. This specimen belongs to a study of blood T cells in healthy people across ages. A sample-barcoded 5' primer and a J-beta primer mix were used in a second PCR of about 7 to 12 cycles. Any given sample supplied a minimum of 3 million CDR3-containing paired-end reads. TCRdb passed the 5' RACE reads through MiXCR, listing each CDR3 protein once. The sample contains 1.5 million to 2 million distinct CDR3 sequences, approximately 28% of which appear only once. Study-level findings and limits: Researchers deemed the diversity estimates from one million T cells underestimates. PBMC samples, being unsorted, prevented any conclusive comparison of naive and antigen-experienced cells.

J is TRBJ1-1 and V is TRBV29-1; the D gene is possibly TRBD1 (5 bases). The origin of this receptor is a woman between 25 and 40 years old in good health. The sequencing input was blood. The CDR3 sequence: CSGGTLNTEAFF. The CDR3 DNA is TGCAGCGGGGGGACGTTGAACACTGAAGCTTTCTTT.